These 26 T cell receptor beta chains were all obtained from the same sample, sequenced in a study of T cell responses to AZD1222 COVID-19 vaccine. Assay used: immunoSEQ multiplex PCR; TCRdb lists only in-frame clones, some missing. The sample contains about 68,000 clones, over 60% of which appear only once. Sequencing used peripheral blood, obtained on day 0 of AZD1222 vaccination. These receptors were obtained from an adult in good health.

The chain has TRBV14 and TRBJ1-2; 8 bases map to TRBD1. CDR1 and CDR2 (germline): SGHDN, FVKESK. After removal of 4 bases from V and 5 bases from J, the junction contained 3 bases not matched to a gene. This CDR3 comprises 13 residues. The CDR3 loop is CASSRTGGYGYTF. CDR3 nucleotides: TGTGCCAGCAGCCGAACAGGGGGTTATGGCTACACCTTC.

V and J are TRBV6-4 and TRBJ1-1; D remains ambiguous. V dropped 6 bases and J dropped 6 bases, with 14 bases sitting between them. Germline V gene data show CDR1 as MRHNA and CDR2 as SNTAGT. CDR3 length: 13 residues. The CDR3 protein is CASSGNTQSEAFF. The CDR3, as DNA: TGTGCCAGCAGCGGAAATACGCAGTCTGAAGCTTTCTTT.

V is TRBV14 and J is TRBJ2-1, with D unclear. This CDR3 is 13 amino acids long. Per the germline V gene, CDR1 is SGHDN and CDR2 is FVKESK. V gave up 4 bases and J gave up 4 bases, with 8 bases separating them. The CDR3 protein is CASSLLRYNEQFF. Written as DNA, the CDR3 is TGTGCCAGCAGCCTACTCCGATACAATGAGCAGTTCTTC.

V and J are TRBV7-8 and TRBJ2-7; D remains unclear. With 1 base removed from V and 4 bases from J, the gap between germline ends came to 8 bases. Per the germline V gene, CDR1 is SGHVS and CDR2 is FQNEAQ. The CDR3 has 13 amino acids. DNA of the CDR3: TGTGCCAGCAGCTTAGTCCGGTCTTACGAGCAGTACTTC. This codes for CASSLVRSYEQYF.

The V gene is TRBV30, the J gene TRBJ1-2, with 10 bases lining up with TRBD1. The CDR3 has 13 residues. Germline CDR1 is GTSNPN and CDR2 is SVGIG (reference sequence). V was clipped by 5 bases and J by 3 bases; unmatched bases: 3. The CDR3 DNA reads as TGTGCCTGGCGGACAGGGGGACACTATGGCTACACCTTC. The encoded protein is CAWRTGGHYGYTF.

CDR3 nucleotide sequence: TGTGCCAGTGCGGGGAGAAATGGCAATCAGCCCCAGCATTTT. Amino acids: CASAGRNGNQPQHF. The chain joins TRBV19 to TRBJ1-5, with D uncertain. The CDR3 has 14 residues. Germline loops: CDR1 LNHDA, CDR2 SQIVND (reference sequence). Trimming removed 8 bases at V and 2 bases at J, with 13 bases between.

This rearrangement joins TRBV5-4 to TRBJ2-7; 14 bases are a match to TRBD2. CDR1 SGHNT and CDR2 YYREEE come from the germline V gene (reference sequence). This CDR3 is 16 amino acids long. V shed 3 bases, J shed 5 bases, and the junction held 7 bases outside the gene matches. CDR3 bases: TGTGCCAGCAGCTCCAGACTAGCGGGGGGGCCAGACGAGCAGTACTTC. It specifies CASSSRLAGGPDEQYF. Using reference TRBV5-4 and TRBJ2-7 for the parts outside the CDR3, the full variable domain is ETGVTQSPTHLIKTRGQQVTLRCSSQSGHNTVSWYQQALGQGPQFIFQYYREEENGRGNFPPRFSGLQFPNYSSELNVNALELDDSALYLCASSSRLAGGPDEQYFGPGTRLTVT.

In its sample, this clone was seen many times. This rearrangement joins TRBV27 to TRBJ2-7; D tentatively reads TRBD1 or TRBD2 (6 bases each). The CDR3 consists of 15 residues. Germline V CDR1 and CDR2: MNHEY, SMNVEV (reference sequence). Trimming shortened V by 5 bases and J by 2 bases, and 16 bases separated the two germline ends. The CDR3 bases are TGTGCCAGCAGTCCCGACGGGGGCGCTCCCTACGAGCAGTACTTC. It yields the protein CASSPDGGAPYEQYF.

The V and J genes are TRBV18 and TRBJ1-2; D ambiguous. Germline values: CDR1 KGHSH, CDR2 LQKENI. This CDR3 region has 15 residues. Trimming stripped 0 bases from V and 4 bases from J, with 12 bases between. CDR3 in DNA: TGTGCCAGCTCACCACCGGGCGACGGAACCTATGGCTACACCTTC. Translation gives CASSPPGDGTYGYTF.

The V gene is TRBV11-2, the J gene TRBJ2-7; tentative D call: TRBD1 (5 bases). The V and J ends lost 2 bases and 6 bases respectively, with 17 bases between them. The CDR3 runs 15 residues. Germline V lookup: CDR1 SGHAT, CDR2 FQNNGV. The CDR3 loop is CASSLQTVLVAEQYF. The CDR3 nucleotides are TGTGCCAGCAGCTTACAGACAGTCCTGGTCGCCGAGCAGTACTTC. Filled out from reference TRBV11-2 and TRBJ2-7, the complete variable domain reads EAGVAQSPRYKIIEKRQSVAFWCNPISGHATLYWYQQILGQGPKLLIQFQNNGVVDDSQLPKDRFSAERLKGVDSTLKIQPAKLEDSAVYLCASSLQTVLVAEQYFGPGTRLTVT.

The J gene is TRBJ2-3, the V gene TRBV6-4; 8 nucleotides line up with TRBD2. Germline lookup yields CDR1 MRHNA and CDR2 SNTAGT. The J segment lost 1 base and the V segment lost 4 bases, leaving 1 base of the junction unmatched. This CDR3 region has 14 residues. This CDR3 reads CASSGSGGTDTQYF. The CDR3 DNA sequence: TGTGCCAGCAGTGGTAGCGGGGGCACAGATACGCAGTATTTT.

The chain is built from TRBV11-2 and TRBJ2-1; 9 bases are a match to TRBD2. V lost 8 bases and J lost 1; bases outside the gene matches: 6. Germline V gene lookup returns CDR1 SGHAT and CDR2 FQNNGV. The CDR3 sequence is 15 residues long. The CDR3 loop is CASSTSGLSYNEQFF. The CDR3, as DNA: TGTGCCAGCTCAACTAGCGGGCTTTCCTACAATGAGCAGTTCTTC.

This clone was found a few times. This rearrangement joins TRBV23-1 to TRBJ1-2; D is perhaps TRBD1 (5 bases). TRBV23-1 has ORF status, its function being uncertain. The CDR3 covers 10 residues. The ends were cut back, 4 bases at V and 12 bases at J, with 9 bases in the middle. CDR3 sequence: CASSPTENTF. In nucleotides, the CDR3 is TGCGCCAGCAGTCCGACAGAGAACACCTTC.

The V gene is TRBV6-4, the J gene TRBJ1-5; weak D call: TRBD1 (5 bases). Germline CDR1 MRHNA, CDR2 SNTAGT. The CDR3 is 16 amino acids. Trimming stripped 0 bases from V and 0 bases from J, with 9 bases between. CDR3: CASSDSKGFSNQPQHF. CDR3 DNA: TGTGCCAGCAGTGACTCGAAGGGGTTTAGCAATCAGCCCCAGCATTTT.

The chain couples TRBV5-4 to TRBJ2-5; TRBD2 matches 15 bases. Germline-derived CDR1 and CDR2 are SGHNT and YYREEE (reference sequence). The CDR3 covers 17 residues. Germline trimming cut 5 bases from V and 5 bases from J; bases unmatched to any gene: 10. The CDR3 DNA reads as TGTGCCAGCAGTCCCGGGACTAGCGGGGGGCTTGGGGAGACCCAGTACTTC. It translates to CASSPGTSGGLGETQYF.

The chain links TRBV2 to TRBJ2-7, with D uncertain. Between the trimmed V and J ends, which lost 3 bases and 3 bases, there was a span of 12 bases. Germline CDR1 is SNHLY and CDR2 is FYNNEI. This CDR3 has 14 residues. The DNA for the CDR3 is TGTGCCAGCAGTGACTCTGAGATCAGCTACGAGCAGTACTTC. Translation gives CASSDSEISYEQYF.

This chain joins TRBV10-2 and TRBJ1-2; D is unresolved. Between the trimmed V and J ends, which lost 6 bases and 3 bases, there was a span of 23 bases. The CDR3 extends over 17 amino acids. Germline V gene sequence: CDR1 WSHSY, CDR2 SAAADI. Here the CDR3 DNA reads TGCGCCAGCAGCCTAAGAAGAACAGAGAACCATTACTATGGCTACACCTTC. Protein: CASSLRRTENHYYGYTF.

In regard to this clone: The junction does not match germline at one end; this may be a read error. The chain is built from TRBV6-1 and TRBJ2-7; D is unclear. Germline lookup yields CDR1 MNHNS and CDR2 SASEGT. The length of the CDR3 is 12 residues. DNA of the CDR3: TGTGCCAGCAGTGATGGGTCCTTCGAGCAGTACTTC. This gives the protein CASSDGSFEQYF.

The chain is built from TRBV28 and TRBJ1-1, with D perhaps TRBD1 (5 bases). Trimming cost V 7 bases and J 1 base, with 16 bases left between them. CDR3 size: 15 residues. Germline loops: CDR1 MDHEN, CDR2 SYDVKM. This CDR3 is CASTGFLRTNTEAFF. The CDR3 bases are TGTGCCAGCACAGGGTTTCTGCGAACGAACACTGAAGCTTTCTTT.

This clone came up many times. The chain is built from TRBV7-9 and TRBJ2-1, with D hard to call. Per germline, CDR1 SEHNR and CDR2 FQNEAQ (reference sequence). V shed 0 bases and J shed 8 bases, with 17 bases lying between them. This CDR3 has 16 residues. The CDR3 is CASSLAQAIAVDEQFF. The CDR3 region has the DNA TGTGCCAGCAGCTTAGCGCAAGCGATAGCAGTGGATGAGCAGTTCTTC.

The rearrangement uses TRBV2 and TRBJ2-7, with 11 bases lining up with TRBD1. Germline V gene lookup returns CDR1 SNHLY and CDR2 FYNNEI. V lost 6 bases to trimming and J lost 3 bases; unmatched junction nucleotides: 4. The CDR3 runs to 14 residues. This CDR3 is CASRPGQGDYEQYF. CDR3 in DNA: TGTGCCAGCAGACCGGGACAGGGGGACTACGAGCAGTACTTC.

The chain links TRBV20-1 to TRBJ2-7, with D perhaps given as TRBD1 or TRBD2 (5 bases each). This CDR3 has 13 amino acids. V shed 3 bases and J shed 1 base, with 10 bases lying between them. Germline values: CDR1 DFQATT, CDR2 SNEGSKA (reference sequence). The CDR3 loop reads CSASGGGSYEQYF. The CDR3 DNA reads as TGCAGTGCTAGTGGTGGGGGTTCCTACGAGCAGTACTTC.

The V gene is TRBV27, the J gene TRBJ2-3; 7 positions match TRBD1. The germline V gene encodes CDR1 MNHEY and CDR2 SMNVEV (reference sequence). The trim removed 4 bases at V and 9 bases at J, leaving 10 bases unmatched. The CDR3 runs 14 residues. The CDR3 region is CASSSLGQKLTQYF. Written as DNA, the CDR3 is TGTGCCAGCAGTTCGTTGGGACAGAAACTGACGCAGTATTTT.

CDR3 in amino acids: CASSWDFSPLHF. CDR3 in DNA: TGTGCCAGCAGTTGGGACTTTTCACCCCTCCACTTT. J is TRBJ1-6 and V is TRBV12-3 or TRBV12-4; D is perhaps TRBD1 (5 bases). This CDR3 region has 12 residues. Trimming left V 4 bases short and J 9 bases short, with 7 bases between.

The chain combines TRBV7-2 with TRBJ1-1; perhaps TRBD1 as D (6 bases). CDR1 and CDR2 (germline): SGHTA, FQGNSA. The CDR3 sequence is 14 residues long. V was clipped by 2 bases and J by 4 bases, with 11 bases between them. The CDR3 spells CASSLRQGPTEAFF. In DNA form, the CDR3 reads TGTGCCAGCAGCTTAAGGCAGGGGCCCACTGAAGCTTTCTTT.

V usage is TRBV5-5 and J usage is TRBJ1-4, with TRBD1 matching over 9 bases. Germline V CDR1 and CDR2: SGHKS, YYEKEE (reference sequence). The CDR3 consists of 15 residues. Trimming removed 1 base from V and 8 bases from J; junction bases left unmatched: 6. In DNA form, the CDR3 reads TGTGCCAGCAGCTTGACCCACAGGGGGCAGGAAAAACTGTTTTTT. Translating gives CASSLTHRGQEKLFF.